This T cell receptor beta chain emerged from a study of T cells after yellow fever vaccination. Using its own MiXCR run on the 5' RACE reads, TCRdb lists one record per CDR3 protein. The profile shows about 320,000 distinct CDR3 sequences, under 15% of them singletons. CDR3 length: 12 amino acids. Germline V gives CDR1 SQVTM, CDR2 ANQGSEA. V was cut by 1 base and J by 5 bases, with 8 bases left in between. Comment on this clonotype: Its antigen is unknown.

Study results and caveats: Shared CD4/CD8 clonotypes were a small share, likely from convergent recombination.

The chain has TRBV29-1 and TRBJ1-1; the D gene is possibly TRBD1 (5 bases). Sequencing used CD4+ T cells sorted from PBMCs, obtained 15 days after the yellow fever booster vaccination. This receptor was taken from a young man who received the YFV17D yellow fever vaccine. CDR3 region: CSVEAGGTEAFF. The CDR3 nucleotides are TGCAGCGTTGAAGCGGGGGGTACTGAAGCTTTCTTT.